Listed here are 28 T cell receptor beta chains from one sample, sequenced in a study of T cell clonality in common variable immunodeficiency. Produced via immunoSEQ multiplex PCR; TCRdb's table is partial and in-frame only. The sample includes about 39,000 clones, none of them occurring once. The sample comprised peripheral blood mononuclear cells. These receptor sequences come from a person aged 18 to 75 in good health.

This clone was counted many times. At one end, the junction sequence differs from germline, possibly due to a read error. With the read ending 3 residues before the CDR3 end, the germline J gene is used to fill in that end. The V gene is TRBV2, the J gene TRBJ1-1; D is undetermined. Germline assignment: CDR1 SNHLY and CDR2 FYNNEI. The CDR3 totals 11 residues. The covered CDR3 bases are TGTGCCAGCAGGGAAGCCGTTGAA. Amino acid sequence: CASREAVE. The whole CDR3 reads CASREAVEAFF.

Comment on this clone: The read finishes 3 residues shy of the CDR3 end, and the germline J gene is used to complete it. This chain connects TRBV7-2 to TRBJ2-4; TRBD1 agrees at 8 bases. CDR1 SGHTA and CDR2 FQGNSA come from the germline V gene. The CDR3 is 12 residues long. CDR3 in amino acids: CASRTGNYGQYF. CDR3 DNA (partial): TGTGCCAGCCGGACAGGGAACTATGGT. Variable domain in full (rest from reference TRBV7-2 and TRBJ2-4): GAGVSQSPSNKVTEKGKDVELRCDPISGHTALYWYRQSLGQGLEFLIYFQGNSAPDKSGLPSDRFSAERTGGSVSTLTIQRTQQEDSAVYLCASRTGNYGQYFGAGTRLSVL.

This clone was detected ten times or more. The sequenced CDR3 bases are TGTGCCATCAGTGCTATGATTGCCGGGAGGGGGTCCCAAGAGACC. It yields the protein CAISAMIAGRGSQET. The complete CDR3 reads CAISAMIAGRGSQETQYF. The genes are TRBV10-3 and TRBJ2-5; 8 bases align to TRBD2. The missing CDR3 end, 3 residues past where the read stops, is filled in from the germline J gene. CDR1 is ENHRY and CDR2 is SYGVKD in the germline V gene. V shed 4 bases and J 1 base; nucleotides not matched to a gene: 14. The CDR3 is 18 amino acids.

This clone was detected ten times or more. The CDR3 end lies 3 residues beyond the end of the read and is filled in from the germline J gene. The chain has TRBV30 and TRBJ2-3; TRBD1 matches 7 bases. V was clipped by 1 base and J by 0 bases; unmatched bases: 1. Germline CDR1 reads GTSNPN; CDR2 reads SVGIG (reference sequence). This CDR3 contains 14 residues. The CDR3 bases that were read are TGTGCCTGGAGTGGGGACAGAAGCACAGATACG. It is translated as CAWSGDRSTDT. The CDR3 in full is CAWSGDRSTDTQYF.

This clone came up many times. CDR3 loop: CASSPATGAFYEQYF. Partial CDR3 DNA: TGTGCCAGCAGCCCGGCCACAGGGGCCTTCTACGAG. The V call is TRBV6-2 or TRBV6-3, the J call TRBJ2-7; TRBD1 aligns across 7 bases. The read terminates 3 residues before the CDR3 end, so the remaining end is supplied by the germline J gene. V was pared by 6 bases and J by 3 bases, with 11 bases of the junction left unmatched. This CDR3 is built from 15 residues. CDR1 and CDR2 (germline): MNHEY, SVGEGT.

This clone was found many times. With the read ending 3 residues before the CDR3 end, the germline J gene is used to fill in that end. J is TRBJ1-4 and V is TRBV5-1, with a tentative D call TRBD1 (6 bases). This CDR3 has 14 residues. V shed 0 bases and J shed 6 bases, with 9 bases lying between them. Germline CDR1 is SGHRS and CDR2 is YFSETQ. CDR3 region: CASSLEDRYEKLFF. The CDR3 bases that were read are TGCGCCAGCAGCTTGGAGGACAGATATGAAAAA. The complete variable domain, with remaining parts taken from reference TRBV5-1 and TRBJ1-4, reads KAGVTQTPRYLIKTRGQQVTLSCSPISGHRSVSWYQQTPGQGLQFLFEYFSETQRNKGNFPGRFSGRQFSNSRSEMNVSTLELGDSALYLCASSLEDRYEKLFFGSGTQLSVL.

This clone was seen many times. The read comes to an end 3 residues before the CDR3 does, leaving the germline J gene to fill in the end. The V and J genes are TRBV19 and TRBJ2-3; D is perhaps TRBD1 (6 bases). Trimming cost V 5 bases and J 2 bases, with 20 bases left between them. CDR1 and CDR2 (germline): LNHDA, SQIVND (reference sequence). The CDR3 totals 17 residues. The CDR3 region is CASSYSGVLGDTDTQYF. The CDR3 bases that were read are TGTGCCAGTAGTTACTCAGGGGTTTTAGGGGACACAGATACG.

This clone was detected a few times. The read finishes 3 residues shy of the CDR3 end, and the germline J gene is used to complete it. The chain recombines TRBV2 with TRBJ1-2; D might be TRBD1 (5 bases). Trimming left V 3 bases short and J 4 bases short, with 15 bases between. The germline CDR1 and CDR2 sequences are SNHLY and FYNNEI. The CDR3 has 15 amino acids. CDR3 region: CASSEGGRGAYGYTF. The part of the CDR3 DNA that was read is TGTGCCAGCAGTGAGGGGGGGAGAGGGGCCTATGGC. The full variable domain, in which reference TRBV2 and TRBJ1-2 provide the parts outside the CDR3, is EPEVTQTPSHQVTQMGQEVILRCVPISNHLYFYWYRQILGQKVEFLVSFYNNEISEKSEIFDDQFSVERPDGSNFTLKIRSTKLEDSAMYFCASSEGGRGAYGYTFGSGTRLTVV.

Of note for this clone: The CDR3 end lies 3 residues beyond the end of the read and is filled in from the germline J gene. The V gene is TRBV7-9, the J gene TRBJ1-2; possible D gene TRBD1, 5 bases. The CDR3 covers 13 residues. Germline assignment: CDR1 SEHNR and CDR2 FQNEAQ (reference sequence). V dropped 5 bases and J dropped 4 bases, with 11 bases sitting between them. CDR3 bases read: TGTGCCAGCAGCCCGTCGACAGCCTATGGC. This gives the protein CASSPSTAYG. The whole CDR3 sequence is CASSPSTAYGYTF.

The sample holds many counts of this clone. With the read ending 3 residues before the CDR3 end, the germline J gene is used to fill in that end. The V gene is TRBV10-3, the J gene TRBJ2-1; maybe TRBD2 (6 bases). This CDR3 has 13 residues. The ends were cut back, 11 bases at V and 9 bases at J, with 20 bases in the middle. The germline CDR1 and CDR2 sequences are ENHRY and SYGVKD. The sequenced CDR3 bases are TGTGCCTCAACACCGGGACTTAGCCCTGAG. Its translation is CASTPGLSPE. The whole CDR3 region reads CASTPGLSPEQFF.

On this clone: The read terminates 3 residues ahead of where the CDR3 ends, so the germline J gene completes it. The gene calls are TRBV10-2 and TRBJ2-2, with a possible D match to TRBD1 (6 bases). This CDR3 is built from 14 residues. Germline assignment: CDR1 WSHSY and CDR2 SAAADI. Trimming took 7 bases from V and 5 from J, leaving 14 bases between them. The CDR3 region is CASTIEGGTGELFF. The sequenced CDR3 bases are TGCGCCAGCACAATTGAAGGGGGAACCGGGGAG.

This clone has a count of ten or more. The read stops 3 residues short of the end of the CDR3; the missing end is completed from the germline J gene. The rearrangement uses TRBV5-1 and TRBJ2-1; D might be TRBD1 (6 bases). The CDR3 runs 15 residues. Germline assignment: CDR1 SGHRS and CDR2 YFSETQ. Deletions cut 5 bases from V and 0 bases from J, with 12 bases between. Here the CDR3 reads CASRSAQGSYNEQFF. The sequenced part of the CDR3 DNA is TGCGCCAGCAGATCGGCACAGGGCTCCTACAATGAG. The full variable domain, completed using reference TRBV5-1 and TRBJ2-1, is KAGVTQTPRYLIKTRGQQVTLSCSPISGHRSVSWYQQTPGQGLQFLFEYFSETQRNKGNFPGRFSGRQFSNSRSEMNVSTLELGDSALYLCASRSAQGSYNEQFFGPGTRLTVL.

Comments on this clone: The read terminates 3 residues ahead of where the CDR3 ends, so the germline J gene completes it. The chain carries TRBV18 and TRBJ2-7, with 8 bases aligning to TRBD1. With V trimmed by 1 base and J by 6 bases, 5 bases remained unmatched. The CDR3 consists of 14 residues. Germline V gene sequence: CDR1 KGHSH, CDR2 LQKENI. The CDR3 loop reads CASSPQQGVGEQYF. The covered CDR3 bases are TGTGCCAGCTCACCACAACAGGGGGTCGGCGAG.

This clone was seen a few times. The read terminates 3 residues before the CDR3 end, so the remaining end is supplied by the germline J gene. The rearrangement uses TRBV4-2 and TRBJ2-7; a possible D gene is TRBD2 (6 bases). Trimming removed 0 bases from V and 3 bases from J, with 18 bases in between. The CDR3 has 17 amino acids. CDR1 and CDR2 from the germline V gene are LGHNA and YNFKEQ. The CDR3 bases that were read are TGTGCCAGCAGCCAAGAAGTAACCGCGGGAACAAGCTACGAG. As protein: CASSQEVTAGTSYE. The full CDR3 protein is CASSQEVTAGTSYEQYF.

In its sample, this clone was seen many times. The CDR3 end is not reached by the read, which stops 3 residues before it; the germline J gene fills it in. The rearrangement links TRBV28 to TRBJ2-5; 9 nucleotides agree with TRBD2. From germline, CDR1 is MDHEN and CDR2 SYDVKM. J was trimmed by 4 bases and V by 6 bases; bases with no gene match: 6. The CDR3 extends over 14 amino acids. CDR3 region: CASSGGLAPETQYF. The CDR3 DNA, read in part, is TGTGCCAGCAGCGGGGGACTAGCCCCAGAGACC.

This clone was seen at least ten times. The observed sequence ends 3 residues before the CDR3 terminus, with the missing tail filled in from the germline J gene. The chain uses TRBV20-1 and TRBJ2-7, with 7 bases fitting TRBD2. The CDR3 totals 13 residues. Germline loops: CDR1 DFQATT, CDR2 SNEGSKA (reference sequence). V lost 6 bases and J lost 1; bases outside the gene matches: 6. The covered CDR3 bases are TGCAGTGCCGGGGCTAGCGGATCCTACGAG. Translated, it gives CSAGASGSYE. The full CDR3 protein reads CSAGASGSYEQYF.

This clone has ten or more counts. Read sequence stops 3 residues before the CDR3 end, and the germline J gene provides the missing end. The V call is TRBV6-1, the J call TRBJ2-5, with a tentative D call TRBD1 (5 bases). The CDR3 contains 15 residues. The V and J ends lost 2 bases and 5 bases respectively, with 15 bases between them. Germline values: CDR1 MNHNS, CDR2 SASEGT. CDR3 loop: CASSESQGFSETQYF. The covered CDR3 bases are TGTGCCAGCAGTGAATCGCAGGGCTTTTCCGAGACC.

The sample holds many counts of this clone. This chain's CDR3 is CASSLGRVSHEQYF. The covered CDR3 bases are TGTGCCAGCAGCTTAGGGCGGGTCTCTCACGAG. The chain carries TRBV7-9 and TRBJ2-7; D possibly corresponds to TRBD2 (5 bases). Read coverage stops 3 residues before the CDR3 terminus; the germline J gene supplies the remainder. Trimming stripped 1 base from V and 5 bases from J, with 12 bases between. The CDR3 sequence is 14 residues long. Germline V CDR1 and CDR2: SEHNR, FQNEAQ (reference sequence). Variable domain in full (rest from reference TRBV7-9 and TRBJ2-7): DTGVSQNPRHKITKRGQNVTFRCDPISEHNRLYWYRQTLGQGPEFLTYFQNEAQLEKSRLLSDRFSAERPKGSFSTLEIQRTEQGDSAMYLCASSLGRVSHEQYFGPGTRLTVT.

This clone showed up many times. Incomplete CDR3 DNA: TGCAGTGCTAATCCCTTAGCGGGAGTATCCGAG. It specifies CSANPLAGVSE. The whole CDR3 sequence reads CSANPLAGVSEQYF. The rearrangement links TRBV20-1 to TRBJ2-7, with 9 nucleotides matching TRBD2. The missing CDR3 end, 3 residues past where the read stops, is filled in from the germline J gene. CDR3 length equals 14 residues. V shed 4 bases, J shed 6 bases, and the junction held 10 bases outside the gene matches. Germline values: CDR1 DFQATT, CDR2 SNEGSKA (reference sequence).

This clone was observed many times. The sequence runs out 3 residues before the end of the CDR3; the remainder is reconstructed from the germline J gene. This sequence joins TRBV28 and TRBJ2-7; TRBD2 is a possible D gene (5 bases). Germline V gene data show CDR1 as MDHEN and CDR2 as SYDVKM. V lost 7 bases, J lost 3 bases, and 13 bases lay in between. The CDR3 length is 13 residues. The CDR3 DNA, read in part, is TGTGCCAGCACGGTAGCGCCCCTCTACGAG. It specifies CASTVAPLYE. The whole CDR3 protein is CASTVAPLYEQYF.

This clone was picked up many times. Read data end 3 residues before the CDR3 end; the end is taken from the germline J gene. The chain carries TRBV20-1 and TRBJ1-2; 7 bases map to TRBD1. V shed 2 bases, J shed 6 bases, and the junction held 9 bases outside the gene matches. Germline V CDR1 and CDR2: DFQATT, SNEGSKA (reference sequence). The CDR3 is made up of 14 amino acids. The CDR3 is CSARKDRSEDGYTF. The sequenced part of the CDR3 DNA is TGCAGTGCTAGAAAGGACAGGAGCGAGGATGGC.

The table lists this clone with many counts. The read stops 3 residues short of the end of the CDR3; the missing end is completed from the germline J gene. The chain has TRBV5-1 and TRBJ1-1, with D possibly TRBD1 on 6 matching bases. V lost 2 bases and J 4 bases, leaving 15 bases between the germline ends. Germline V CDR1 and CDR2: SGHRS, YFSETQ. This CDR3 comprises 15 residues. Partial CDR3 DNA: TGCGCCAGCAGCTTCCAGGGGATGAGGGGCACTGAA. It yields the protein CASSFQGMRGTE. The complete CDR3 protein is CASSFQGMRGTEAFF.

This clone was counted at least ten times. Read sequence stops 3 residues before the CDR3 end, and the germline J gene provides the missing end. The V gene is TRBV5-1, the J gene TRBJ2-3, with 14 bases matching TRBD2. There are 17 residues in the CDR3. V trimming: 2 bases; J trimming: 5 bases; junction bases outside the gene matches: 7. Germline V gene data show CDR1 as SGHRS and CDR2 as YFSETQ. The CDR3 bases that were read are TGCGCCAGCAGCTTCTCCGGGACTAGCGGGAGAGGAGATACG. It specifies CASSFSGTSGRGDT. The CDR3 reads in full as CASSFSGTSGRGDTQYF.

The sample holds many counts of this clone. The read gets to within 3 residues of the CDR3 end, and the germline J gene fills in the rest. The chain employs TRBV20-1 and TRBJ1-5; D might be TRBD1 (6 bases). V lost 3 bases to trimming and J lost 4 bases, with 22 bases between them. Germline-derived CDR1 and CDR2 are DFQATT and SNEGSKA (reference sequence). The CDR3 is made up of 17 amino acids. The CDR3 bases that were read are TGCAGTGCTAGCCGCACAGGGACCAACGAGCGAAATCAGCCC. Protein product: CSASRTGTNERNQP. The entire CDR3 is CSASRTGTNERNQPQHF.

This clone was observed a handful of times. With the read ending 3 residues before the CDR3 end, the germline J gene is used to fill in that end. V and J are TRBV6-2 or TRBV6-3 and TRBJ1-2; D is possibly TRBD1 (6 bases). The CDR3 covers 16 residues. Germline CDR1 and CDR2: MNHEY and SVGEGT. This CDR3 is CASRRSRGSGAYDYTF. The DNA read from the CDR3 is TGTGCCAGCAGGCGGAGCCGGGGTTCAGGGGCCTACGAC.

This clone was seen at least ten times. CDR3 bases read: TGCAGTGCTAGAGATCCTCCCTCGACTAGCGGAAGAACCTACGAG. Its protein is CSARDPPSTSGRTYE. The full-length CDR3 reads as CSARDPPSTSGRTYEQYF. This chain connects TRBV20-1 to TRBJ2-7; 9 bases align to TRBD2. The DNA ends 3 residues before the CDR3 does, and the rest of the CDR3 is filled in from the germline J gene. Trimming took 0 bases from V and 2 from J; bases not matched to a gene: 14. Per the germline V gene, CDR1 is DFQATT and CDR2 is SNEGSKA (reference sequence). The CDR3 extends over 18 amino acids.

This clone has at least ten counts. The read comes to an end 3 residues before the CDR3 does, leaving the germline J gene to fill in the end. The rearrangement joins TRBV5-1 to TRBJ2-5, with D perhaps matching TRBD2 (5 bases). This CDR3 region has 16 residues. Trimming pared 0 bases from V and 5 bases from J, leaving 17 bases between. Germline assignment: CDR1 SGHRS and CDR2 YFSETQ. CDR3: CASSLDLYSSGETQYF. Partial CDR3 DNA: TGCGCCAGCAGCTTGGATCTGTATTCATCGGGGGAGACC.

This clone was counted at least ten times. The read terminates 3 residues ahead of where the CDR3 ends, so the germline J gene completes it. The chain recombines TRBV6-2 or TRBV6-3 with TRBJ1-1, with D unclear. V was pared by 2 bases and J by 1 base, with 2 bases between. The CDR3 totals 12 residues. Germline V CDR1 and CDR2: MNHEY, SVGEGT. The covered CDR3 bases are TGTGCCAGCAGTTACCGGAACACTGAA. Its translation is CASSYRNTE. The CDR3 in its entirety is CASSYRNTEAFF.